This T cell receptor beta chain was captured in a study of early T cells in non-severe SARS-CoV-2 infection. Study information: RNA in bulk from unsorted whole blood was sequenced, and chains were unpaired. Study-level findings and limits: Anti-spike CD8 responses were favored by VDJdb matching, which missed private and CD4 specificities.

The TCR library protocol was used to attach unique molecular identifiers. These identifiers were attached to individual cDNA molecules. One entry per CDR3 protein, called by TCRdb with MiXCR from the 5' RACE reads. The data hold some 96,000 distinct CDR3 sequences, with 14% to 15% observed a single time. The CDR3 runs to 16 residues. From germline, CDR1 is LGHNA and CDR2 YNFKEQ. V was trimmed by 1 base and J by 0 bases, leaving 10 bases between them. This clonotype has a handful of counts. The antigen is unknown. Sequenced input: whole blood. The chain recombines TRBV4-2 with TRBJ1-3; D perhaps matches TRBD1 (6 bases). The source is an adult who was a healthcare worker with PCR-confirmed SARS-CoV-2 infection or an uninfected control (not recorded which). Written as DNA, the CDR3 is TGTGCCAGCAGCCAAGGGACAGCAGACTCTGGAAACACCATATATTTT. It is translated as CASSQGTADSGNTIYF.